A single sample is the source of the 30 T cell receptor beta chains below, sequenced in a study of OX40 agonist ivuxolimab in advanced cancers. Profiling relied on immunoSEQ multiplex PCR, and the TCRdb table lists in-frame clones only, not all of them. The profile shows about 68,000 clones, around 85% of them singletons. Sequences were derived from CD4+ or CD8+ T cells sorted from blood, sampled in a trial of the OX40 agonist ivuxolimab. These receptor sequences come from an adult with an advanced solid tumor such as melanoma, head and neck, liver or kidney cancer.

The chain joins TRBV5-1 to TRBJ1-2, with D uncertain. Germline V gives CDR1 SGHRS, CDR2 YFSETQ. CDR3 length equals 16 residues. V was clipped by 2 bases and J by 8 bases, with 22 bases between them. This chain's CDR3 is CASSFNVDTGLGGYTF. The DNA of the CDR3 is TGCGCCAGCAGCTTTAACGTAGACACCGGACTGGGGGGCTACACCTTC.

The CDR3 DNA reads as TGTGCCAGCGGTCTCGGCGGGGGGCCACAAGAGACCCAGTACTTC. Its protein product is CASGLGGGPQETQYF. The chain combines TRBV5-4 with TRBJ2-5, with TRBD2 matching 8 bases. The CDR3 runs to 15 residues. Losses at the gene ends were 7 bases for V and 2 bases for J; bases not matched to a gene: 10. Germline V gene data show CDR1 as SGHNT and CDR2 as YYREEE (reference sequence).

The rearrangement joins TRBV11-2 to TRBJ1-2; 10 nucleotides agree with TRBD1. The V gene's germline CDR1 is SGHAT and CDR2 FQNNGV. The CDR3 is made up of 14 amino acids. With V trimmed by 5 bases and J by 4 bases, 4 bases remained unmatched. This chain's CDR3 is CASSQTGGGYGYTF. DNA for the CDR3: TGTGCCAGCAGCCAGACAGGGGGCGGCTATGGCTACACCTTC.

This sequence joins TRBV12-5 and TRBJ1-2; no reliable D call. CDR1 and CDR2 from the germline V gene are LGHNT and FRNRAP. CDR3 length: 14 amino acids. Trimming removed 6 bases from V and 4 bases from J, with 15 bases in between. This CDR3 is CASGLTASAYGYTF. The CDR3 bases are TGTGCTAGTGGGCTGACGGCATCTGCCTATGGCTACACCTTC. Together with reference TRBV12-5 and TRBJ1-2, the CDR3 gives the full variable domain: DARVTQTPRHKVTEMGQEVTMRCQPILGHNTVFWYRQTMMQGLELLAYFRNRAPLDDSGMPKDRFSAEMPDATLATLKIQPSEPRDSAVYFCASGLTASAYGYTFGSGTRLTVV.

The chain recombines TRBV9 with TRBJ2-5; the D is unclear. Gene TRBJ2-7 matches the end of the DNA better, so the J call may be wrong. The germline V gene encodes CDR1 SGDLS and CDR2 YYNGEE. This CDR3 region has 15 residues. CDR3 sequence (DNA): TGTGCCAGCAGCGTAGCTCGGCACCGCTCCTACGAGCAGTACTTC. This translates into CASSVARHRSYEQYF.

This clone was picked up one time. This chain uses TRBV6-5 with TRBJ2-5, with a weak D call TRBD1 (6 bases). This CDR3 region has 11 residues. The V gene's germline CDR1 is MNHEY and CDR2 SVGAGI. Trimming pared 7 bases from V and 7 bases from J, leaving 10 bases between. CDR3: CASKEGGTQYF. CDR3 sequence (DNA): TGTGCCAGCAAGGAAGGGGGGACCCAGTACTTC.

The chain joins TRBV5-1 to TRBJ1-2, with 7 bases that match TRBD1. CDR3 size: 14 residues. J was trimmed by 2 bases and V by 4 bases; bases with no gene match: 5. The germline CDR1 and CDR2 sequences are SGHRS and YFSETQ. CDR3 coding DNA: TGCGCCAGCAGCCAGGGACAGACAAACTATGGCTACACCTTC. Its protein product is CASSQGQTNYGYTF.

This chain links TRBV6-1 with TRBJ2-2, with TRBD1 identical over 7 bases. This CDR3 comprises 12 residues. In germline, CDR1 is MNHNS, CDR2 SASEGT. V shed 8 bases, J shed 9 bases, and the junction held 6 bases outside the gene matches. CDR3 coding DNA: TGTGCCAGCGTGGGACAGAGCTGGGAGCTGTTTTTT. It specifies CASVGQSWELFF.

The V and J genes are TRBV7-7 and TRBJ2-3; D is uncertain. CDR3 length: 13 amino acids. Germline loops: CDR1 SSHAT, CDR2 FNYEAQ (reference sequence). Trimming left V 5 bases short and J 2 bases short, with 8 bases between. This chain's CDR3 is CASSRQSTDTQYF. The CDR3 DNA reads as TGTGCCAGCAGCCGGCAGTCCACAGATACGCAGTATTTT.

The rearrangement uses TRBV7-9 and TRBJ2-1, with D perhaps TRBD2 (6 bases). The CDR3 is 13 residues long. CDR1 is SEHNR, CDR2 FQNEAQ, per germline (reference sequence). V gave up 5 bases and J gave up 9 bases, with 14 bases separating them. This chain's CDR3 is CASSQEGRFEQFF. The CDR3 DNA follows: TGTGCCAGCAGCCAGGAGGGGCGGTTTGAGCAGTTCTTC.

This chain joins TRBV6-5 and TRBJ1-5, with 10 positions matching TRBD1. Per the germline V gene, CDR1 is MNHEY and CDR2 is SVGAGI. V was pared by 2 bases and J by 6 bases, with 1 base of the junction left unmatched. The CDR3 has 14 residues. CDR3 DNA: TGTGCCAGCAGTTACCGGGACAGGGGTCAGCCCCAGCATTTT. Protein: CASSYRDRGQPQHF.

The rearrangement joins TRBV28 to TRBJ2-7; no clear D gene. Germline-derived CDR1 and CDR2 are MDHEN and SYDVKM. This CDR3 region has 14 residues. The germline V and J ends were trimmed by 3 bases and 4 bases, with 13 bases remaining between them. CDR3 region: CASSFPHSVYEQYF. The CDR3 nucleotides read TGTGCCAGCAGTTTCCCTCACAGCGTATACGAGCAGTACTTC.

This clone has just a few counts. The chain uses TRBV4-3 and TRBJ1-4; D perhaps matches TRBD1 (6 bases). The germline gives CDR1 LGHNA, CDR2 YSLEER. CDR3 length: 11 residues. The V end lost 10 bases, the J end lost 8 bases, and 11 bases lay between the germline ends. The CDR3 nucleotides are TGCGCCACCTCAACAGGGGAAAAACTGTTTTTT. Its translation: CATSTGEKLFF.

The chain carries TRBV6-5 and TRBJ2-1, with 10 nucleotides matching TRBD1. The germline V gene encodes CDR1 MNHEY and CDR2 SVGAGI. This CDR3 comprises 15 residues. J lost 8 bases, V lost 2 bases, and 6 bases had no gene match. Written as DNA, the CDR3 is TGTGCCAGCAGTTACCGGAGACAGGGGGCCTATGAGCAGTTCTTC. Protein: CASSYRRQGAYEQFF.

The chain joins TRBV2 to TRBJ1-2; D is unresolved. V lost 9 bases and J lost 3, with 11 bases in between. Germline CDR1 is SNHLY and CDR2 is FYNNEI. The CDR3 sequence is 12 residues long. The CDR3 coding sequence is TGTGCCAGACGCCGTGGGGACTATGGCTACACCTTC. Its protein is CARRRGDYGYTF.

CDR3 DNA: TGTGCCAGCAGCTTAGTGGGTGGCGGCTACACCTTC. It yields the protein CASSLVGGGYTF. V is TRBV7-9 and J is TRBJ1-2, with no clear D. In germline, CDR1 is SEHNR, CDR2 FQNEAQ (reference sequence). The CDR3 length is 12 residues. The germline V and J ends were trimmed by 1 base and 8 bases, with 8 bases remaining between them.

The rearrangement links TRBV18 to TRBJ2-2; D is unresolved. This CDR3 is 11 amino acids long. Per the germline V gene, CDR1 is KGHSH and CDR2 is LQKENI. Trimming left V 3 bases short and J 6 bases short, with 2 bases between. The CDR3 sequence is CASSPPGELFF. The CDR3 region has the DNA TGTGCCAGCTCACCCCCCGGGGAGCTGTTTTTT.

This chain uses TRBV7-3 with TRBJ2-1; TRBD2 agrees at 14 bases. With 5 bases clipped from V and 8 bases from J, the junction kept 5 bases outside the gene matches. Germline CDR1 SGHTA, CDR2 FQGTGA. There are 15 residues in the CDR3. The CDR3: CASSLGTSGGHEQFF. The CDR3 DNA sequence: TGTGCCAGCAGCCTCGGGACTAGCGGGGGCCATGAGCAGTTCTTC.

The rearrangement uses TRBV18 and TRBJ2-1; the match to TRBD2 covers 7 bases. The V gene end was trimmed by 4 bases and the J gene end by 2 bases; junction bases not matched to a gene: 11. Germline lookup yields CDR1 KGHSH and CDR2 LQKENI. The CDR3 spans 17 residues. The DNA for the CDR3 is TGTGCCAGCTCACGTAGGGAGGGTTTTGATCCCTACAATGAGCAGTTCTTC. Translating it yields CASSRREGFDPYNEQFF.

This chain joins TRBV18 and TRBJ2-7; D is ambiguous. The CDR3 has 14 residues. The germline gives CDR1 KGHSH, CDR2 LQKENI. With 0 bases removed from V and 7 bases from J, the gap between germline ends came to 13 bases. CDR3 loop: CASSPPGSPWEQYF. The CDR3 DNA sequence: TGTGCCAGCTCACCACCAGGATCTCCCTGGGAGCAGTACTTC.

CDR3 protein: CASSPDPLLGYTF. The CDR3, as DNA: TGTGCCAGCAGCCCCGACCCTCTCCTTGGCTACACCTTC. The V gene is TRBV6-5, the J gene TRBJ1-2; D remains unclear. The CDR3 contains 13 residues. Germline V CDR1 and CDR2: MNHEY, SVGAGI. Trimming cost V 6 bases and J 7 bases, with 15 bases left between them.

The chain couples TRBV11-2 to TRBJ2-5; TRBD2 matches at 7 bases. The junction had 15 bases not matched to a gene; V was cut back by 3 bases and J by 2 bases. Germline values: CDR1 SGHAT, CDR2 FQNNGV. The CDR3 is 18 residues long. As DNA, the CDR3 is TGTGCCAGCAGCTTGTTTTCTGTGGGAGGGCGGTATCAAGAGACCCAGTACTTC. Amino acids: CASSLFSVGGRYQETQYF.

This sequence joins TRBV6-4 and TRBJ2-7; 9 bases align to TRBD1. The CDR3 runs 15 residues. With V trimmed by 2 bases and J by 6 bases, 8 bases remained unmatched. Germline V CDR1 and CDR2: MRHNA, SNTAGT. The CDR3 bases are TGTGCCAGCAGTGACCCACAGGGGGCGGAATGCGAGCAGTACTTC. The encoded protein is CASSDPQGAECEQYF.

This clone was found once. The chain couples TRBV2 to TRBJ2-5, with D tentatively TRBD1 (5 bases). Germline CDR1 SNHLY, CDR2 FYNNEI. Trimming took off 7 bases at V and 5 bases at J, with 14 bases between the two ends. The CDR3 is made up of 13 amino acids. The CDR3 region has the DNA TGTGCCAGCATCCAGCAGGGTGGGGAGACCCAGTACTTC. The encoded protein is CASIQQGGETQYF.

V gene TRBV9 combines with J gene TRBJ1-1; no clear D. V was shortened by 0 bases and J by 8 bases, with 14 bases between the two germline ends. The CDR3 covers 14 residues. Germline CDR1 and CDR2: SGDLS and YYNGEE. The CDR3 coding sequence is TGTGCCAGCAGCGTAGACCCACAGAAGACCGAAGCTTTCTTT. Amino acid sequence: CASSVDPQKTEAFF.

This chain uses TRBV2 with TRBJ2-5; 11 bases agree with TRBD2. Looked up from germline, CDR1 is SNHLY and CDR2 is FYNNEI. This CDR3 contains 16 residues. J gave up 4 bases and V 5 bases, and 9 bases lay outside the gene matches. CDR3 sequence reads: CASSLTSGGLVETQYF. For the CDR3, the DNA is TGTGCCAGCAGTCTCACTAGCGGGGGTCTGGTAGAGACCCAGTACTTC.

The V gene is TRBV15, the J gene TRBJ2-7; possible D gene TRBD1, 7 bases. V was trimmed by 3 bases and J by 5 bases, leaving 14 bases between them. CDR1 and CDR2 (germline): LNHNV, YYDKDF (reference sequence). CDR3 size: 14 residues. The CDR3 loop reads CATSRGQGGDEQYF. CDR3 nucleotides: TGTGCCACCAGCAGGGGGCAGGGGGGTGACGAGCAGTACTTC.

This sequence joins TRBV5-1 and TRBJ1-1; weak D call: TRBD1 (6 bases). The CDR3 loop spans 11 amino acids. The germline V gene has CDR1 SGHRS and CDR2 YFSETQ. Trimming pared 7 bases from V and 3 bases from J, leaving 7 bases between. CDR3 sequence reads: CASQGYTEAFF. CDR3 bases: TGCGCCAGCCAGGGGTACACTGAAGCTTTCTTT. Looking up the rest from reference TRBV5-1 and TRBJ1-1 gives the full variable domain: KAGVTQTPRYLIKTRGQQVTLSCSPISGHRSVSWYQQTPGQGLQFLFEYFSETQRNKGNFPGRFSGRQFSNSRSEMNVSTLELGDSALYLCASQGYTEAFFGQGTRLTVV.

This rearrangement joins TRBV6-5 to TRBJ2-5; D perhaps matches TRBD2 (6 bases). The CDR3 is 15 residues long. Germline-derived CDR1 and CDR2 are MNHEY and SVGAGI. Trimming left V 6 bases short and J 5 bases short, with 19 bases between. CDR3 nucleotides: TGTGCCAGCAGAGATACTCAGGGTGGGAGGGAGACCCAGTACTTC. Its protein is CASRDTQGGRETQYF.

The rearrangement uses TRBV28 and TRBJ2-5; unclear D gene. This CDR3 has 12 residues. Deletions cut 2 bases from V and 5 bases from J, with 6 bases between. The V gene's germline CDR1 is MDHEN and CDR2 SYDVKM. The CDR3 loop is CASSLRWETQYF. The CDR3 DNA reads TGTGCCAGCAGTTTAAGGTGGGAGACCCAGTACTTC.